The clone carrying this TCR beta chain was seen only once. PCR primers comprised 60 Vbeta and 13 Jbeta primers. This table comes from immunoSEQ multiplex PCR, and its TCRdb copy is limited to in-frame clones, with some not included. The data show about 190,000 clones, with around 81% seen just once and less than 2% held by the top ten. The data belong to a study of cytomegalovirus exposure and HLA in healthy donors. V dropped 2 bases and J dropped 5 bases, with 18 bases sitting between them. The CDR3 has 16 amino acids. Germline values: CDR1 SGHVS, CDR2 FNYEAQ. The clonotype was recovered from a man aged 18 to 30 in good health and CMV-seronegative. Sequencing was carried out using PBMCs. V is TRBV7-6 and J is TRBJ1-2; D perhaps matches TRBD1 (5 bases). The CDR3 protein is CASSLRTGHFLYGYTF. CDR3 DNA sequence: TGTGCCAGCAGCTTACGAACAGGCCACTTTTTGTATGGCTACACCTTC.